These 17 T cell receptor beta chains were all obtained from the same sample, sequenced in a study of post-analysis software for immune sequencing data. Findings of the study overall: Compared with controls, patients had more of about five TRBV segments, including TRBV5-6, TRBV5-1 and TRBV20-1.

The antigens for these receptors are not known. Sequencing libraries made from TCR beta cDNA carried unique molecular identifiers. Each CDR3 protein is one row after TCRdb ran MiXCR on the PCR reads. The sample yields hundreds of thousands of distinct CDR3 sequences, 30% seen once. Sequenced material: blood. Source of these receptors: a girl under 18 with multiple sclerosis.

The gene calls are TRBV5-1 and TRBJ1-1; TRBD1 aligns across 11 bases. Germline CDR1 reads SGHRS; CDR2 reads YFSETQ. Trimming removed 3 bases from V and 4 bases from J; junction bases left unmatched: 20. The CDR3 covers 20 residues. The CDR3 DNA reads TGCGCCAGCAGCTCAAACCCACCGGGACAGGGGGGGAGTATGAGCACTGAAGCTTTCTTT. Protein sequence: CASSSNPPGQGGSMSTEAFF.

The rearrangement joins TRBV12-5 to TRBJ2-4, with D possibly matching TRBD1 (7 bases). CDR1 LGHNT and CDR2 FRNRAP come from the germline V gene. Trimming shortened V by 7 bases and J by 8 bases, and 12 bases separated the two germline ends. The CDR3 loop spans 12 amino acids. The CDR3 nucleotides read TGTGCTAGTGCGGGGGACAGTTACATTCAGTACTTC. As protein: CASAGDSYIQYF.

This chain links TRBV20-1 with TRBJ2-5, with 9 bases aligning to TRBD2. Germline CDR1 reads DFQATT; CDR2 reads SNEGSKA (reference sequence). Trimming at V came to 5 bases and at J to 1 base, leaving 14 bases not matched to a gene. The CDR3 is made up of 17 amino acids. The CDR3 nucleotides are TGCAGTGCTCTTTCATTTAACGCGGGGGGGCTCCAAGAGACCCAGTACTTC. Translated: CSALSFNAGGLQETQYF.

The DNA for the CDR3 is TGTGCCATCAGTTCTAGCGGGGGGAGTCGCGAGGATGAGCAGTTCTTC. This encodes CAISSSGGSREDEQFF. The rearrangement uses TRBV10-3 and TRBJ2-1, with TRBD2 matching over 11 bases. CDR1 and CDR2 (germline): ENHRY, SYGVKD. The CDR3 contains 16 residues. Germline trimming cut 5 bases from V and 8 bases from J; bases unmatched to any gene: 11.

The chain employs TRBV11-2 and TRBJ2-1, with 10 bases aligning to TRBD2. CDR1 and CDR2 from the germline V gene are SGHAT and FQNNGV. The CDR3 length is 15 residues. The trim removed 6 bases at V and 2 bases at J, leaving 4 bases unmatched. This CDR3 is CASSLLAGTYNEQFF. The CDR3 region has the DNA TGTGCCAGCAGTTTACTAGCGGGGACCTACAATGAGCAGTTCTTC.

This clonotype was seen a few times. This sequence joins TRBV29-1 and TRBJ2-1; a weak D match, TRBD1 (6 bases). The CDR3 runs 15 residues. The germline V gene has CDR1 SQVTM and CDR2 ANQGSEA. V was clipped by 4 bases and J by 2 bases, with 15 bases between them. CDR3 in amino acids: CSVGSAQGAYNEQFF. The CDR3 bases are TGCAGCGTTGGGAGTGCACAGGGCGCCTACAATGAGCAGTTCTTC.

This clonotype was observed a handful of times. The chain employs TRBV28 and TRBJ2-7; D may correspond to TRBD1 or TRBD2 (5 bases each). The germline V and J ends were trimmed by 4 bases and 7 bases, with 11 bases remaining between them. This CDR3 contains 12 residues. CDR1 and CDR2 from the germline V gene are MDHEN and SYDVKM. CDR3 in amino acids: CASSYGAREQYF. The CDR3 DNA reads as TGTGCCAGCAGTTACGGGGCTAGGGAGCAGTACTTC.

This clonotype was seen just once. The chain links TRBV7-2 to TRBJ2-3; the D gene is possibly TRBD2 (6 bases). This CDR3 has 14 amino acids. Trimming pared 4 bases from V and 0 bases from J, leaving 8 bases between. The germline V gene encodes CDR1 SGHTA and CDR2 FQGNSA. CDR3 residues: CASSWDFSTDTQYF. The CDR3 DNA is TGTGCCAGCAGCTGGGACTTCAGCACAGATACGCAGTATTTT. The entire variable domain, with the rest obtained from reference TRBV7-2 and TRBJ2-3, is as follows: GAGVSQSPSNKVTEKGKDVELRCDPISGHTALYWYRQSLGQGLEFLIYFQGNSAPDKSGLPSDRFSAERTGGSVSTLTIQRTQQEDSAVYLCASSWDFSTDTQYFGPGTRLTVL.

The J gene is TRBJ1-6, the V gene TRBV15, with D possibly TRBD1 on 5 matching bases. Germline V CDR1 and CDR2: LNHNV, YYDKDF (reference sequence). This CDR3 is 17 amino acids long. Trimming took 1 base from V and 6 from J, leaving 16 bases between them. CDR3 bases: TGTGCCACCAGCAGAGTGTCGGGGACCACACCTAATTCACCCCTCCACTTT. Translation: CATSRVSGTTPNSPLHF.

The rearrangement joins TRBV28 to TRBJ2-7; TRBD2 agrees at 10 bases. With V trimmed by 2 bases and J by 4 bases, 17 bases remained unmatched. The CDR3 contains 19 residues. Germline V gene lookup returns CDR1 MDHEN and CDR2 SYDVKM. CDR3 protein: CASSLRRLAGVGVGYEQYF. The CDR3 nucleotides are TGTGCCAGCAGTTTAAGGAGGCTAGCGGGAGTGGGTGTAGGGTACGAGCAGTACTTC.

This clonotype was detected a few times. The rearrangement links TRBV7-9 to TRBJ2-7, with a tentative D call TRBD2 (5 bases). The CDR3 sequence is 15 residues long. The germline gives CDR1 SEHNR, CDR2 FQNEAQ (reference sequence). V was cut by 5 bases and J by 3 bases, with 17 bases left in between. CDR3 nucleotide sequence: TGTGCCAGCAGCCCCCCGGGGTCCCCCTTCTACGAGCAGTACTTC. Translated, it gives CASSPPGSPFYEQYF.

CDR3 protein: CSAREGFNYGYTF. For the CDR3, the DNA is TGCAGTGCTAGAGAGGGTTTTAACTATGGCTACACCTTC. This chain links TRBV20-1 with TRBJ1-2; D is uncertain. Trimming took 0 bases from V and 1 from J, leaving 6 bases between them. Germline CDR1 DFQATT, CDR2 SNEGSKA (reference sequence). This CDR3 has 13 amino acids.

Written as DNA, the CDR3 is TGCAGCGTTGCCCCATTGCCCGGGGAGCTGTTTTTT. It translates to CSVAPLPGELFF. This sequence joins TRBV29-1 and TRBJ2-2; D is uncertain. Germline CDR1 SQVTM, CDR2 ANQGSEA. V was clipped by 4 bases and J by 6 bases, with 9 bases between them. This CDR3 is 12 amino acids long.

This chain connects TRBV28 to TRBJ2-7; 8 nucleotides line up with TRBD1. This CDR3 has 14 residues. Germline trimming cut 5 bases from V and 6 bases from J; bases unmatched to any gene: 9. Germline V lookup: CDR1 MDHEN, CDR2 SYDVKM. CDR3 sequence: CASSANRGRGEQYF. The DNA for the CDR3 is TGTGCCAGCAGTGCCAACAGGGGGAGAGGCGAGCAGTACTTC.

The chain has TRBV5-1 and TRBJ2-3; D is unresolved. The CDR3 runs to 12 residues. Trimming left V 0 bases short and J 10 bases short, with 9 bases between. The germline CDR1 and CDR2 sequences are SGHRS and YFSETQ. CDR3 sequence: CASSLGDTAQYF. The DNA of the CDR3 is TGCGCCAGCAGCTTGGGTGACACTGCGCAGTATTTT.

CDR3: CASSLNRVSYNSPLHF. The CDR3 DNA is TGTGCCAGCAGTCTAAACAGGGTCTCCTATAATTCACCCCTCCACTTT. The rearrangement joins TRBV27 to TRBJ1-6; a weak D match, TRBD1 (6 bases). CDR1 is MNHEY and CDR2 is SMNVEV in the germline V gene (reference sequence). CDR3 length: 16 amino acids. With 5 bases removed from V and 0 bases from J, the gap between germline ends came to 11 bases.

The CDR3 loop is CASRMDAGNIQYF. CDR3 coding DNA: TGTGCCAGCAGGATGGACGCGGGGAACATTCAGTACTTC. The J gene is TRBJ2-4, the V gene TRBV6-1, with TRBD2 as a possible D gene (6 bases). The CDR3 covers 13 residues. V was trimmed by 6 bases and J by 7 bases, leaving 13 bases between them. Germline CDR1 MNHNS, CDR2 SASEGT.